Listed below are T cell receptor beta chains from one sample, sequenced in a study of shared clonotypes between healthy human individuals. Some clones are missing from TCRdb's copy, which holds only in-frame ones; the method was immunoSEQ multiplex PCR. The sample lists about 710,000 clones, 73% occurring once. The sequencing sample was made of memory CD4+ T cells sorted from blood. The source is a woman between 25 and 40 years old in good health. CDR3s include the opening cysteine and the closing phenylalanine or tryptophan. Fields, in order: J gene, V gene, clone size, D gene, CDR3 protein, CDR3 DNA. D genes are given only for firm matches. Expanded clones are given a class, and other clones once, few, many or no size at all.

>TRBJ1-2|TRBV5-1|-|TRBD1
CASSRSAGQGEGGYTF
TGCGCCAGCAGCCGGTCGGCGGGACAGGGCGAAGGAGGCTACACCTTC
>TRBJ2-1|TRBV7-9|-|TRBD2
CASSLDGRAYNEQFF
TGTGCCAGCAGCTTAGACGGGAGGGCGTACAATGAGCAGTTCTTC
>TRBJ2-7|TRBV28|-|TRBD2
CASSSPIAGGSYEQYF
TGTGCCAGCAGTTCCCCTATAGCGGGAGGGTCCTACGAGCAGTACTTC
>TRBJ2-1|TRBV7-3|once|-
CASSWDQSSYNEQFF
TGTGCCAGCAGCTGGGACCAGAGCTCCTACAATGAGCAGTTCTTC
>TRBJ2-7|TRBV5-1|once|-
CASSTGTVSYEQYF
TGCGCCAGCAGCACTGGGACTGTCTCCTACGAGCAGTACTTC
>TRBJ2-6|TRBV28|-|-
CASSTGNSGANVLTF
TGTGCCAGCAGTACAGGTAACTCTGGGGCCAACGTCCTGACTTTC
>TRBJ2-2|TRBV19|-|TRBD2
CASNGGTTLGVGELFF
TGTGCCTCAAACGGGGGGACCACCTTAGGAGTCGGGGAGCTGTTTTTT
>TRBJ2-2|TRBV10-2|once|TRBD2
CASNGGSGSLDTGELFF
TGCGCCAGCAACGGGGGGAGCGGGAGCCTCGACACCGGGGAGCTGTTTTTT
>TRBJ2-5|TRBV5-1|-|TRBD2
CASSFWTSGASETQYF
TGCGCCAGCAGCTTCTGGACTAGCGGGGCTTCAGAGACCCAGTACTTC
>TRBJ1-1|TRBV7-2|-|-
CASSSNVLIHTEAFF
TGTGCCAGCAGCTCCAACGTGCTAATTCACACTGAAGCTTTCTTT
>TRBJ2-2|TRBV6-6|few|TRBD2
CASQQSGRIGELFF
TGTGCCAGCCAGCAGAGCGGGAGGATCGGGGAGCTGTTTTTT
>TRBJ2-7|TRBV5-1|-|TRBD1
CASSLVVGTGVNEQYF
TGCGCCAGCAGCTTGGTAGTAGGGACAGGGGTAAACGAGCAGTACTTC
>TRBJ1-3|TRBV2|-|-
CASRTGSSGNTIYF
TGTGCCAGCAGGACGGGAAGCTCTGGAAACACCATATATTTT
>TRBJ1-4|TRBV5-4|once|-
CASSRDPHDEEKLFF
TGTGCCAGCAGCCGAGACCCCCACGACGAAGAAAAACTGTTTTTT
>TRBJ2-4|TRBV9|-|-
CASSVATGLGENIQYF
TGTGCCAGCAGCGTAGCCACAGGGCTAGGGGAAAACATTCAGTACTTC
>TRBJ2-3|TRBV29-1|-|-
CSVGGGGASTRDTQYF
TGCAGCGTAGGGGGGGGAGGAGCGTCAACGCGGGATACGCAGTATTTT
>TRBJ1-5|TRBV6-6|-|TRBD1
CASKQGEEQPQHF
TGTGCCAGCAAGCAGGGGGAGGAACAGCCCCAGCATTTT
>TRBJ2-3|TRBV5-4|-|-
CASSLGVAATDTQYF
TGTGCCAGCAGCTTGGGGGTTGCGGCGACAGATACGCAGTATTTT
>TRBJ2-4|TRBV18|-|-
CASSPTRGGTKNIQYF
TGTGCCAGCTCACCCACACGAGGGGGGACCAAAAACATTCAGTACTTC
>TRBJ2-1|TRBV27|-|TRBD1
CASSLSRGQYNEQFF
TGTGCCAGCAGTTTATCCCGGGGACAGTACAATGAGCAGTTCTTC
>TRBJ2-2|TRBV19|-|TRBD2
CATGRAGGPQELFF
TGTGCGACCGGCCGAGCGGGAGGGCCGCAGGAGCTGTTTTTT
>TRBJ1-1|TRBV5-6|-|-
CASSLAETGGTEAFF
TGTGCCAGCAGCTTGGCCGAAACCGGGGGCACTGAAGCTTTCTTT
>TRBJ2-7|TRBV18|-|-
CASSPIDRAYEQYF
TGTGCCAGCTCACCTATCGACAGAGCCTACGAGCAGTACTTC
>TRBJ1-5|TRBV2|once|-
CASREDSNNQPQHF
TGTGCCAGCAGGGAGGACAGCAACAATCAGCCCCAGCATTTT
>TRBJ2-2|TRBV19|-|-
CASSPRQTDPANTGELFF
TGTGCCAGTAGTCCAAGACAGACGGACCCCGCGAACACCGGGGAGCTGTTTTTT
>TRBJ1-6|TRBV28|-|-
CASSPGGRHHNSPLHF
TGTGCCAGCAGTCCCGGGGGCAGGCACCATAATTCACCCCTCCACTTT
>TRBJ2-5|TRBV5-4|few|TRBD2
CASSLSSGTQETQYF
TGTGCCAGCAGCTTATCTAGCGGGACCCAAGAGACCCAGTACTTC
>TRBJ2-7|TRBV27|few|TRBD2
CASSLSLAGGRSSYEQYF
TGTGCCAGCAGTTTGAGCCTAGCGGGAGGGAGGAGCTCCTACGAGCAGTACTTC
>TRBJ1-5|TRBV2|-|-
CASSEFRHSNQPQHF
TGTGCCAGCAGTGAGTTCAGACATAGCAATCAGCCCCAGCATTTT
>TRBJ1-5|TRBV28|-|-
CASSLYWQDSNQPQHF
TGTGCCAGCAGTTTATACTGGCAGGATAGCAATCAGCCCCAGCATTTT
>TRBJ1-2|TRBV2|-|-
CASSERGGNYGYTF
TGTGCCAGCAGTGAAAGGGGCGGCAACTATGGCTACACCTTC
>TRBJ1-2|TRBV18|-|TRBD1
CASSPPGQGNDYGYTF
TGTGCCAGCTCACCTCCTGGACAGGGGAATGACTATGGCTACACCTTC
>TRBJ1-1|TRBV28|-|-
CASSFPRMNTEAFF
TGTGCCAGCAGTTTCCCTCGTATGAACACTGAAGCTTTCTTT